This is a list of T cell receptor beta chains from one sample in a study of T-cell reconstitution after alpha-beta-depleted transplantation in children. MiXCR, applied by TCRdb to the PCR reads, yields one record per CDR3 protein. The sample contains 200,000 to 250,000 distinct CDR3 sequences, 6.5% to 10% of which appear only once. Sequenced here: PBMCs, mostly from graft donor cells, sampled 180 days after TCRalphabeta/CD19-depleted stem cell transplant. These receptors all come from a male patient younger than 18 who had a stem cell transplant for acute lymphoblastic leukemia, so the T cells may come from the graft donor. Both conserved end residues are trimmed from each CDR3.

TRBJ1-1,TRBV20-1,13,SAREGDRGYTEAF
TRBJ2-7,TRBV5-1,10,ASSLGGREQY
TRBJ2-7,TRBV5-1,14,ASSPRITGTRGEQY
TRBJ2-5,TRBV5-2,10,ASGPWGETQY
TRBJ2-3,TRBV4-2,14,ASSARTSGYTDTQY
TRBJ2-3,TRBV7-3,11,ASSSLAPDTQY
TRBJ2-1,TRBV6-2/TRBV6-3,17,ASSLVGFFRDRTYNEQF
TRBJ2-7,TRBV27,11,ASSLSPTYEQY
TRBJ2-4,TRBV12-3/TRBV12-4,16,TSIDGPQGNLAKNIQY
TRBJ2-6,TRBV28,12,ASVGRSGANVLT
TRBJ2-7,TRBV20-1,13,SARAPSGGGYEQY
TRBJ1-1,TRBV6-5,12,ASSYEWQGTEAF
TRBJ1-5,TRBV7-2,14,ASSSQGLNSNQPQH
TRBJ2-2,TRBV29-1,9,SVRHSGELF
TRBJ1-5,TRBV28,11,ASSLSGGQPQH
TRBJ1-3,TRBV5-1,14,ASSLPTGSPGNTIY
TRBJ2-7,TRBV12-3/TRBV12-4,12,ASSLRDTSYEQY
TRBJ2-5,TRBV7-9,12,ASSLGAGGLTQY
TRBJ1-1,TRBV12-2,13,ASRTRGSMNTEAF
TRBJ2-7,TRBV12-3/TRBV12-4,17,ASSLAAGTTIGGVYEQY
TRBJ1-5,TRBV5-1,13,ASSFGLGGNQPQH
TRBJ2-7,TRBV20-1,15,SARDFKRGGYSYEQY
TRBJ2-7,TRBV9,14,ASSVAPAGGFYEQY
TRBJ2-7,TRBV5-1,12,ASSLAGSVSEQY
TRBJ1-1,TRBV10-3,11,AISRTGNTEAF
TRBJ2-7,TRBV5-6,13,ASSLGGTGQYEQY
TRBJ2-1,TRBV7-9,14,ASSPGGPLSDNEQF
TRBJ2-5,TRBV19,12,ASSTPGRQETQY
TRBJ2-5,TRBV7-2,13,ASSSGQGLGETQY
TRBJ2-5,TRBV12-3/TRBV12-4,14,ASSLGGPLVVKTQY
TRBJ2-2,TRBV27,14,ASSFPGLAGPKELF
TRBJ2-1,TRBV9,12,ATRPIYSYNEQF
TRBJ2-1,TRBV9,16,ASSPKSGGRATYNEQF
TRBJ1-1,TRBV12-3/TRBV12-4,11,ASSLTVNYEAF
TRBJ2-7,TRBV3-1,14,ASSQESGTVAYEQY
TRBJ1-3,TRBV4-1,15,ASSFPTGSSSGNTIY
TRBJ1-3,TRBV28,13,ASSRETGGMNTIY
TRBJ2-7,TRBV19,11,AGGTSGSHEQY
TRBJ1-2,TRBV9,11,ASSEGHNYGYT
TRBJ2-7,TRBV18,13,ASSQASGRPYEQY
TRBJ2-7,TRBV7-2,9,AVGRRGEQY
TRBJ2-3,TRBV20-1,12,SARVGGPTDTQY
TRBJ1-1,TRBV7-3,11,ASSLMKGSEAF
TRBJ2-1,TRBV5-1,12,ASSQSGGVNEQF
TRBJ1-4,TRBV5-1,13,ASSLGQGRSEKLF
TRBJ2-4,TRBV12-3/TRBV12-4,11,ASSLRVVDIQY
TRBJ2-2,TRBV29-1,13,SVEDRAGGTGELF
TRBJ2-4,TRBV11-1,16,ASSPYPGGTNAKNIQY
TRBJ2-2,TRBV4-1,15,ASSQGRTSANTGELF
TRBJ2-5,TRBV24-1,12,ATSRPGGIGTQY
TRBJ2-5,TRBV3-1,12,ASSQGNGGETQY
TRBJ2-5,TRBV14,11,ASSLLYQETQY
TRBJ1-6,TRBV20-1,10,SASDRNSPLH
TRBJ2-1,TRBV4-3,12,ASSHAGTHNEQF
TRBJ2-3,TRBV28,15,ASSPLMGPFSTDTQY
TRBJ1-2,TRBV12-3/TRBV12-4,12,ASSFRQANYGYT
TRBJ2-1,TRBV20-1,12,SLPQREGDNEQF
TRBJ2-2,TRBV4-1,16,ASSQRGLAGRRGGELF
TRBJ2-5,TRBV5-6,12,ASSFADSLSAQY